These 21 T cell receptor beta chains share one sample of origin, sequenced in a study of T cells in localized non-small cell lung cancer. Using immunoSEQ multiplex PCR, the repertoire was profiled, and TCRdb retains in-frame clones only, with some absent. The table lists fewer than 30,000 clones, around 82% of them singletons. The sequenced sample was peripheral blood mononuclear cells, obtained before any cancer treatment. The receptors shown here come from a man aged 35 to 70 with stage III lung adenocarcinoma.

This clone came up once. This chain uses TRBV28 with TRBJ2-1; TRBD2 is a possible D gene (6 bases). Deletions cut 6 bases from V and 5 bases from J, with 17 bases between. CDR1 and CDR2 (germline): MDHEN, SYDVKM. This CDR3 comprises 15 residues. The CDR3 loop reads CASRDPGGTHNEQFF. CDR3 nucleotides: TGTGCCAGCAGAGACCCCGGCGGGACCCACAATGAGCAGTTCTTC.

The rearrangement links TRBV2 to TRBJ2-2; 9 bases map to TRBD1. V shed 10 bases, J shed 6 bases, and the junction held 9 bases outside the gene matches. Germline CDR1 SNHLY, CDR2 FYNNEI. This CDR3 contains 14 residues. The CDR3 nucleotides read TGTGCCACAAAGCGGGACAGGGTGTCCGGGGAGCTGTTTTTT. Encoded protein: CATKRDRVSGELFF.

This rearrangement joins TRBV2 to TRBJ2-2; D is unclear. With 8 bases removed from V and 5 bases from J, the gap between germline ends came to 15 bases. Germline V gene data show CDR1 as SNHLY and CDR2 as FYNNEI. The CDR3 consists of 14 residues. The CDR3 protein is CASASARWTGELFF. DNA for the CDR3: TGTGCCAGCGCCTCGGCTAGGTGGACCGGGGAGCTGTTTTTT.

The V call is TRBV5-5, the J call TRBJ1-5; a possible D gene is TRBD1 (5 bases). Looked up from germline, CDR1 is SGHKS and CDR2 is YYEKEE (reference sequence). Trimming shortened V by 0 bases and J by 7 bases, and 14 bases separated the two germline ends. The CDR3 totals 15 residues. This CDR3 is CASSLVGGSGQPQHF. The CDR3, as DNA: TGTGCCAGCAGCTTGGTGGGGGGTTCGGGGCAGCCCCAGCATTTT.

V and J are TRBV7-8 and TRBJ2-5, with TRBD1 matching over 8 bases. The V gene's germline CDR1 is SGHVS and CDR2 FQNEAQ. The V and J ends lost 5 bases and 5 bases, in that order; junction bases with no gene match: 13. The CDR3 consists of 16 residues. The DNA for the CDR3 is TGTGCCAGCAGCATTGACCCGGGACAGGTTTTGGAGACCCAGTACTTC. This translates into CASSIDPGQVLETQYF.

V gene TRBV2 combines with J gene TRBJ2-5; D remains unclear. The CDR3 totals 12 residues. CDR1 is SNHLY and CDR2 is FYNNEI in the germline V gene. V lost 8 bases, J lost 0 bases, and 7 bases lay in between. Written as DNA, the CDR3 is TGTGCCAGCGTCCGGGACCAAGAGACCCAGTACTTC. Residues: CASVRDQETQYF.

This clone was seen only a few times. V and J are TRBV9 and TRBJ1-2; D gene ambiguous. The CDR3 totals 15 residues. V gave up 2 bases and J gave up 2 bases, with 13 bases separating them. Germline lookup yields CDR1 SGDLS and CDR2 YYNGEE. CDR3 loop: CASSVAAHPNYGYTF. In nucleotides, the CDR3 is TGTGCCAGCAGCGTGGCAGCTCATCCCAACTATGGCTACACCTTC.

This clone was detected a few times. The rearrangement links TRBV11-2 to TRBJ2-1, with D possibly being TRBD2 (6 bases). The CDR3 consists of 13 residues. Germline loops: CDR1 SGHAT, CDR2 FQNNGV. V lost 1 base and J lost 11, with 12 bases in between. The CDR3 sequence: CASSLGGGAKQFF. The CDR3 DNA reads TGTGCCAGCAGCTTAGGCGGCGGGGCGAAGCAGTTCTTC.

CDR3 sequence (DNA): TGTGCCAGCAGCTTAGAGTTTTGGGGCGGGGCCAACGTCCTGACTTTC. Protein sequence: CASSLEFWGGANVLTF. The V gene is TRBV7-6, the J gene TRBJ2-6; tentative D call: TRBD1 (5 bases). Germline CDR1 reads SGHVS; CDR2 reads FNYEAQ. CDR3 length equals 16 residues. Trimming removed 1 base at V and 4 bases at J, with 11 bases between.

This chain joins TRBV18 and TRBJ2-1; TRBD2 agrees at 8 bases. The trim removed 3 bases at V and 9 bases at J, leaving 13 bases unmatched. This CDR3 is 16 amino acids long. The V gene's germline CDR1 is KGHSH and CDR2 LQKENI. CDR3: CASSPVPGGTLIEQFF. The CDR3, as DNA: TGTGCCAGCTCACCTGTACCGGGGGGGACTCTCATTGAGCAGTTCTTC.

The chain carries TRBV28 and TRBJ2-7; 11 nucleotides line up with TRBD2. CDR1 is MDHEN and CDR2 is SYDVKM in the germline V gene. The CDR3 sequence is 14 residues long. V trimming: 6 bases; J trimming: 3 bases; junction bases outside the gene matches: 4. DNA of the CDR3: TGTGCCAGCAGACCCGGGACTAGCGGCTACGAGCAGTACTTC. This encodes CASRPGTSGYEQYF. Filled out from reference TRBV28 and TRBJ2-7, the complete variable domain reads DVKVTQSSRYLVKRTGEKVFLECVQDMDHENMFWYRQDPGLGLRLIYFSYDVKMKEKGDIPEGYSVSREKKERFSLILESASTNQTSMYLCASRPGTSGYEQYFGPGTRLTVT.

The CDR3 here is CASTPDRSYEQYV. The DNA of the CDR3 is TGTGCCAGCACCCCGGACAGATCCTACGAGCAGTACGTC. V and J are TRBV6-5 and TRBJ2-7, with a tentative D call TRBD1 (6 bases). The CDR3 contains 13 residues. Trimming took 7 bases from V and 1 from J, leaving 11 bases between them. Per the germline V gene, CDR1 is MNHEY and CDR2 is SVGAGI.

V gene TRBV6-5 combines with J gene TRBJ1-3; 8 bases map to TRBD1. This CDR3 is built from 14 residues. J lost 5 bases, V lost 3 bases, and 3 bases had no gene match. The germline V gene encodes CDR1 MNHEY and CDR2 SVGAGI. CDR3: CASSYGQGRNTIYF. In DNA form, the CDR3 reads TGTGCCAGCAGTTATGGACAGGGCCGAAACACCATATATTTT.

The chain couples TRBV19 to TRBJ1-1, with TRBD1 matching over 7 bases. The germline V gene encodes CDR1 LNHDA and CDR2 SQIVND (reference sequence). This CDR3 is 16 amino acids long. V dropped 2 bases and J dropped 2; count of bases not matched to a gene: 8. CDR3 DNA sequence: TGTGCCAGTAGTATAAGCGGGACAGCTGAAAACACTGAAGCTTTCTTT. Protein: CASSISGTAENTEAFF.

This clone was counted once. The chain uses TRBV19 and TRBJ2-3; TRBD1 might be the D (6 bases). The germline V gene has CDR1 LNHDA and CDR2 SQIVND (reference sequence). The V end lost 7 bases, the J end lost 4 bases, and 12 bases lay between the germline ends. This CDR3 is 13 amino acids long. CDR3 residues: CASKLGGSDTQYF. The CDR3 DNA sequence: TGTGCCAGTAAATTAGGGGGATCAGATACGCAGTATTTT.

This rearrangement joins TRBV7-8 to TRBJ1-4; 10 bases match TRBD1. Unmatched junction bases numbered 20, after V lost 2 bases and J lost 8 bases. This CDR3 is 20 amino acids long. The germline gives CDR1 SGHVS, CDR2 FQNEAQ. The CDR3 sequence is CASSLLGTGVGRLGAEKLFF. In DNA form, the CDR3 reads TGTGCCAGCAGCTTATTGGGGACAGGGGTTGGGCGTCTGGGGGCCGAAAAACTGTTTTTT.

The V and J genes are TRBV5-1 and TRBJ2-1; maybe TRBD1 (5 bases). The V end was cut by 6 bases, the J end by 6 bases, with 13 bases between. Germline CDR1 is SGHRS and CDR2 is YFSETQ. This CDR3 is 13 amino acids long. The CDR3 sequence: CASTLDTGNEQFF. The CDR3 coding sequence is TGCGCCAGCACCCTGGACACAGGCAATGAGCAGTTCTTC.

V is TRBV7-9 and J is TRBJ1-2; tentative D call: TRBD1 (5 bases). The CDR3 is made up of 13 amino acids. The germline V gene has CDR1 SEHNR and CDR2 FQNEAQ (reference sequence). With 6 bases removed from V and 6 bases from J, the gap between germline ends came to 14 bases. The CDR3, as DNA: TGTGCCAGCAGTCGATCAGGGTACCATGGCTACACCTTC. Translation: CASSRSGYHGYTF.

The chain is built from TRBV5-1 and TRBJ2-5, with 13 positions matching TRBD2. CDR1 SGHRS and CDR2 YFSETQ come from the germline V gene. CDR3 length: 16 amino acids. Trimming took 6 bases from V and 2 from J; bases not matched to a gene: 7. CDR3 sequence: CASIEGTSGIQETQYF. CDR3 DNA: TGCGCCAGCATCGAAGGGACTAGCGGGATACAAGAGACCCAGTACTTC.

Details on this clone: One end of the junction fails to match germline, which may point to a read error. The V gene is TRBV13, the J gene TRBJ2-5; 10 bases fit TRBD1. Germline lookup yields CDR1 PRHDT and CDR2 FYEKMQ (reference sequence). The CDR3 is 15 amino acids. Here the CDR3 reads CTSRPTGGGFETQYF. The DNA for the CDR3 is TGTACCAGCAGACCGACAGGGGGCGGTTTTGAGACCCAGTACTTC.

The chain couples TRBV6-1 to TRBJ1-2; no clear D. This CDR3 comprises 11 residues. Germline V gene sequence: CDR1 MNHNS, CDR2 SASEGT. V dropped 7 bases and J dropped 5 bases, with 8 bases sitting between them. The CDR3: CASTPNYGYTF. As DNA, the CDR3 is TGTGCCAGCACTCCAAATTATGGCTACACCTTC.